This entry describes one T cell receptor (beta chain). No antigen is known for it. The data stem from a study of T cell repertoires in cytomegalovirus infection. Study background: Indications of both CMV infection and matching HLA type were provided by public TCR beta signatures. Broader study findings: Ex vivo responses were dominated by HLA-C-restricted CMV-specific TCR beta clonotypes.

One entry per CDR3 protein, called by TCRdb with MiXCR from the reads. The sample includes approximately 700,000 distinct CDR3 sequences, roughly 36% of them seen just once. The trim removed 4 bases at V and 4 bases at J, leaving 3 bases unmatched. This CDR3 has 14 amino acids. From germline, CDR1 is ENHRY and CDR2 SYGVKD. This chain connects TRBV10-3 to TRBJ1-4; TRBD1 matches at 7 bases. This receptor was identified in a human donor in good health (CMV status not recorded). Some clones in this sample may be carry-over from other donors' samples. Sequencing was done on a sample of PBMCs. The CDR3 bases are TGTGCCATCAGTGGTACAGGGGTTAATGAAAAACTGTTTTTT. As protein: CAISGTGVNEKLFF.